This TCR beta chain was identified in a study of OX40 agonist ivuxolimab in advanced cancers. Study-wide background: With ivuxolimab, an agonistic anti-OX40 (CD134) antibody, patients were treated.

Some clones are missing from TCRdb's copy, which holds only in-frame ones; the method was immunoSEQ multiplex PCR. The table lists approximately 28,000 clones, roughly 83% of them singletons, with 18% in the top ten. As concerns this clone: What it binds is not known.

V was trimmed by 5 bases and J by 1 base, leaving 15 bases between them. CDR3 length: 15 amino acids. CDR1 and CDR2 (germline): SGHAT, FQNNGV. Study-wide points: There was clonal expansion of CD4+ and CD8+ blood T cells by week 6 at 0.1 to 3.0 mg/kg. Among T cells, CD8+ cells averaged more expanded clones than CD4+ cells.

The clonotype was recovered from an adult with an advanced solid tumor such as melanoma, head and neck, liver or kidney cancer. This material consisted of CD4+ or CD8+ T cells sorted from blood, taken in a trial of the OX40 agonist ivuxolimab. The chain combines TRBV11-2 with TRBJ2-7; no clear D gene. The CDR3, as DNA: TGTGCCAGCAGCCAGTACTACGAAGGATCCTACGAGCAGTACTTC. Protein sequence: CASSQYYEGSYEQYF.